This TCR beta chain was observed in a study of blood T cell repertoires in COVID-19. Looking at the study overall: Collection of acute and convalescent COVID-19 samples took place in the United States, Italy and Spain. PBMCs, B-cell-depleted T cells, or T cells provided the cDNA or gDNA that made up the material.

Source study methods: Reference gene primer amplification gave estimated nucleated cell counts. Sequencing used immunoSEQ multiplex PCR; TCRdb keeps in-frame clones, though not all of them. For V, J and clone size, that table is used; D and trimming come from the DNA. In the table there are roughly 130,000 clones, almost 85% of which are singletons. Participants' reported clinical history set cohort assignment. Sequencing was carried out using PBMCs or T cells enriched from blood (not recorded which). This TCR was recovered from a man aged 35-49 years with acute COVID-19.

For the CDR3, the DNA is TGTGCCAGCAGCCAGGCGGCCGCCGACGAGCAGTACTTC. This encodes CASSQAAADEQYF. The rearrangement joins TRBV14 to TRBJ2-7, with unresolved D. V was trimmed by 3 bases and J by 5 bases, leaving 11 bases between them. The CDR3 extends over 13 amino acids. CDR1 and CDR2 from the germline V gene are SGHDN and FVKESK.